This T cell receptor (beta chain) was recovered during a study of molecular identifiers for immune sequencing clone quantification. Whole-study results and caveats: More than 98% of effector molecules, versus under 1% of naive-cell molecules, belonged to clones above 20 RNA copies. Underestimation of highly expanded clone sizes could arise where identical TCR molecules share a barcode. Spiked Jurkat TCR RNA originating from one cell could reportedly be identified amid approximately 950,000 naive cells.

Libraries of bulk TCR were made by previously described methods (with listed TCR primers). One entry per CDR3 protein, called by TCRdb with MiXCR from the PCR reads. The table has about 640,000 distinct CDR3 sequences, 15% to 20% seen once. In regard to this clonotype: What it binds is unknown. One end of the junction does not line up with germline, which may come from a read error.

The sequenced material came from naive CD8+ T cells from blood, with Jurkat cell RNA spiked in. Subset noted: FACS-sorted CD8+CD4-CCR7+CD45RA+ naive T cells. The receptor's source is a human donor in good health. Some libraries in this study had Jurkat cell RNA spiked in.

This chain's CDR3 is CASSLTGGSGDTQYF. The CDR3 DNA reads as TGTGCCAGCAGCCTAACAGGGGGCTCAGGAGATACGCAGTATTTT. The chain employs TRBV7-3 and TRBJ2-3; 9 nucleotides line up with TRBD1. From germline, CDR1 is SGHTA and CDR2 FQGTGA. CDR3 length equals 15 residues.